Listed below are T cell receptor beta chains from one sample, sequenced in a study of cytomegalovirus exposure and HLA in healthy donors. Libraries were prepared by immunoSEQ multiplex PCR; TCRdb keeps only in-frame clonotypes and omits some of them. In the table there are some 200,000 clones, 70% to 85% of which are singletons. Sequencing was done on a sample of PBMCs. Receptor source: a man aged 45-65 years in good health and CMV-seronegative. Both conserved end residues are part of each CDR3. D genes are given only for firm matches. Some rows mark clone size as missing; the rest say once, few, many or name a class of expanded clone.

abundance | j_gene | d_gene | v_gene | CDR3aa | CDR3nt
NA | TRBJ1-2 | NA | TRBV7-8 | CASSLVALTPIYGYTF | TGTGCCAGCAGCTTAGTGGCTCTTACCCCCATCTATGGCTACACCTTC
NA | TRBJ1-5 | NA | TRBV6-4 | CASSITVNQPQHF | TGTGCCAGCAGTATAACAGTTAATCAGCCCCAGCATTTT
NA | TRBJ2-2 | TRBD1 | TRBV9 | CASSSGQIANTGELFF | TGTGCCAGCAGCTCGGGACAGATCGCGAACACCGGGGAGCTGTTTTTT
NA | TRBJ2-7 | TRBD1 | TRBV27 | CASSYQGVAYEQYF | TGTGCCAGCAGTTACCAGGGGGTTGCCTACGAGCAGTACTTC
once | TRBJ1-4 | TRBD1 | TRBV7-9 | CASSFPQGGEKLFF | TGTGCCAGCAGCTTCCCCCAGGGGGGTGAAAAACTGTTTTTT
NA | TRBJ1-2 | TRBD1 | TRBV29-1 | CSVRRQGVGTNYGYTF | TGCAGCGTCCGAAGACAGGGGGTCGGAACTAACTATGGCTACACCTTC
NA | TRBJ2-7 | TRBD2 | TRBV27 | CASSSTGLAGYEQYF | TGTGCCAGCAGTTCGACCGGACTAGCGGGCTACGAGCAGTACTTC
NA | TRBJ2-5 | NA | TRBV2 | CASRAGETQYF | TGTGCCAGCAGGGCTGGAGAGACCCAGTACTTC
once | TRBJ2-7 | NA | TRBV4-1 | CASSQVVSSYEQYF | TGCGCCAGCAGCCAAGTAGTGAGCTCCTACGAGCAGTACTTC
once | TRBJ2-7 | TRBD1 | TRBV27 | CASSLRGAAQGYPYEQYF | TGTGCCAGCAGTTTACGTGGGGCCGCACAGGGGTACCCCTACGAGCAGTACTTC
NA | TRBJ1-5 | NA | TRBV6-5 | CASSTGISNQPQHF | TGTGCCAGCAGTACAGGGATATCAAACCAGCCCCAGCATTTT
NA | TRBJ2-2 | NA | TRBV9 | CASSLDPGYTGELFF | TGTGCCAGCAGCTTGGACCCGGGGTACACCGGGGAGCTGTTTTTT
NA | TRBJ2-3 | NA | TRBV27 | CASSLSKRERAIHYITDTQYF | TGTGCCAGCAGTTTATCGAAACGGGAGCGGGCAATCCATTATATCACAGATACGCAGTATTTT
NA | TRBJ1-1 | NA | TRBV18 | CASSNVATEAFF | TGTGCCAGCTCAAATGTAGCTACTGAAGCTTTCTTT
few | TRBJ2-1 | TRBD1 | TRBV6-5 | CASSYAQGIGNEQFF | TGTGCCAGCAGTTACGCACAGGGGATCGGGAATGAGCAGTTCTTC
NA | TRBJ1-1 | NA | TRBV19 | CASSAYSRSYTEAFF | TGTGCCAGTAGTGCCTATTCAAGATCCTACACTGAAGCTTTCTTT
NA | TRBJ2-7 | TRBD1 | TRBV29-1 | CSATGGPHEQYF | TGCAGCGCCACAGGGGGACCCCACGAGCAGTACTTC
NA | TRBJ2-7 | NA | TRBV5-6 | CASSSLYEQYF | TGTGCCAGCAGCTCTCTCTACGAGCAGTACTTC
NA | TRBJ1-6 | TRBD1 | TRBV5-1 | CASSWTGTGDSPLHF | TGCGCCAGCAGCTGGACCGGGACAGGGGACTCACCCCTCCACTTT
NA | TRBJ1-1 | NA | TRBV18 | CASSPGRGNTEAFF | TGTGCCAGCTCACCGGGCAGGGGAAACACTGAAGCTTTCTTT
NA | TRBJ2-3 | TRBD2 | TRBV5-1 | CASSSRTSGSDTQYF | TGCGCCAGCAGCTCTCGGACTAGCGGGTCAGATACGCAGTATTTT
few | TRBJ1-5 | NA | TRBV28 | CASSFYSGQKRLRNQPQHF | TGTGCCAGCAGTTTTTATTCAGGACAGAAACGGCTGAGGAATCAGCCCCAGCATTTT
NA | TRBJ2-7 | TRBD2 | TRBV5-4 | CASSLGLADSYEQYF | TGTGCCAGCAGCTTGGGGCTAGCGGACTCCTACGAGCAGTACTTC
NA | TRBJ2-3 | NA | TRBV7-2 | CASSLVQGTDTQYF | TGTGCCAGCAGCTTAGTTCAGGGGACAGATACGCAGTATTTT
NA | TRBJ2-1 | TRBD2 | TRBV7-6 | CASSSSGTAVLAGGTYNEQFF | TGTGCCAGCAGCTCCTCCGGGACAGCTGTACTAGCGGGAGGAACCTACAATGAGCAGTTCTTC
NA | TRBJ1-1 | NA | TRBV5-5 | CASSLTPSGSNTEAFF | TGTGCCAGCAGCTTGACTCCATCAGGGTCTAACACTGAAGCTTTCTTT
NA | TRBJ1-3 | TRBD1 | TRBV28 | CASSPDRGKRSSGNTIYF | TGTGCCAGCAGTCCAGACAGGGGAAAGAGGTCGAGTGGAAACACCATATATTTT
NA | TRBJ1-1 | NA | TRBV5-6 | CASSLDVGAPTEAFF | TGTGCCAGCAGCTTGGACGTGGGCGCGCCCACTGAAGCTTTCTTT
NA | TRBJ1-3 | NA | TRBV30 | CAWTGSGNTIYF | TGTGCCTGGACAGGCTCTGGAAACACCATATATTTT
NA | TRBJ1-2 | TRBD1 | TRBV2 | CASSVNRGLYGYTF | TGTGCCAGCAGTGTGAACAGGGGGCTCTATGGCTACACCTTC
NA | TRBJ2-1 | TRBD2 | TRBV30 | CARLAGGYNEQFF | TGTGCCCGCCTAGCGGGAGGATACAATGAGCAGTTCTTC
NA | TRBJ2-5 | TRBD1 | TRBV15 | CATSTGQVRETQYF | TGTGCCACCAGCACCGGACAGGTTCGAGAGACCCAGTACTTC